The present TCR beta chain was sequenced within a study of T cell responses to AZD1222 COVID-19 vaccine (dated by TCRdb to 2020 to 2022). For the wider study: TCR sequencing was performed for roughly 250 trial participants, of whom around 210 were given two doses of AZD1222 and approximately 26 were given two doses of MenACWY control vaccine. Trial participants were enrolled into age subgroups of 18-55, 56-69 and 70-plus years, which contained approximately 150, 30 and 60 TCR-sequenced participants, respectively.

The study at large found these results: CD4 TCRs associated with the vaccine covered the entire spike protein, and the dominant responses were in regions 160-218 and 743-854. Conclusions about previously exposed vaccinees were limited because only a handful of AZD1222 recipients were SARS-CoV-2 seropositive at baseline. In the small 56-69-year group, the increase in depth fell short of significance, most likely because of low power. Reportedly, almost half of the unique spike-specific TCRs recognized epitopes lying outside the regions that are mutated in the B.1.351 and B.1.1.7 variants. Most participants were white British and females outnumbered males, and the authors suggested that clonal diversity may have been underestimated. Because no day 14 peak-response samples were available, repertoires were characterized only after the peak T cell response. Spike-specific TCR breadth and depth rose significantly after two AZD1222 doses compared with day 0 and with MenACWY recipients.

The sample's time point, from its label and the paper: baseline before first vaccination. The treatment or condition label, read with the paper, signifies: meningococcal conjugate vaccine given as trial control. The vaccinee samples were drawn from two UK trials, COV001 and COV002, one of which was a single-blind randomized controlled phase 2/3 trial testing AZD1222 (ChAdOx1 nCoV-19) in healthy adults. For TCRbeta chain sequencing, PBMC samples from trial participants were taken at day 0 and at day 28 after the second dose. The V end loses 5 bases and the J end loses 6 bases, and a stretch of 10 bases separates them. From cysteine to phenylalanine, the CDR3 is 12 amino acids long. The sequence is cut down to CDR3 DNA, 36 bases in frame from base 1. According to the germline V gene, CDR1 reads MDHEN and CDR2 reads SYDVKM. The CDR3 regions of human TCRbeta chains were subjected to immunosequencing. The original methods were these. TCRs in the repertoires were matched against a reference library of SARS-CoV-2-specific TCRs that had been generated with the MIRA antigen-specificity platform. Breadth was defined as the fraction of unique TCRs that were SARS-CoV-2-associated. Depth was defined as the fraction of total T cells that were SARS-CoV-2-associated. Using the MIRA data, each spike-specific TCR was mapped to the spike region that the TCR reacts to and placed in a CD4 or CD8 class. Log10-transformed breadth and depth values were compared by one-way ANOVA with Sidak's multiple comparisons tests. This is the immuneACCESS table as TCRdb keeps it, with only in-frame sequences that have V and J called. A part of the clones is gone; compared with another copy, unresolved V genes explain less than half, and the rest is unexplained. D and trimming were read from the DNA, whereas the V and J calls and clone size are those reported in that table. The sample table records some 120,000 clones; just over 85% of these occur just once. The biggest ten clones account for roughly a sixth of the sample.

With regard to this clone: Its binding antigen is unknown. The sample holds no much larger clone one base away, and base qualities are not on file.

The receptor comes from an adult in good health. The chain is made from TRBV28 and TRBJ1-1; the D gene remains uncertain. The sample was peripheral blood, taken on day 0 of MenACWY control vaccination. The bases read TGTGCCAGCAGTCTTATCAAGGCTGAAGCTTTCTTT. Its coded protein is CASSLIKAEAFF.